This TCR beta chain was captured by sequencing in a study of cytomegalovirus exposure and HLA in healthy donors. The PCR ran on 60 Vbeta and 13 Jbeta primers. Data came from immunoSEQ multiplex PCR; TCRdb stores just in-frame clones and leaves some out. Of some 200,000 clones in the sample, 75% to 90% are singletons; the top ten hold approximately 0.74%. About this clone itself: The target antigen is unknown.

The study's findings and limits: A later analysis found TCR association rates differed by HLA locus, highest for DRB1 and lowest for HLA-C.

The TCR comes from a woman between 18 and 29 years old in good health and CMV-seronegative. The material sequenced was PBMCs.

The DNA for the CDR3 is TGCGCCAGCAGCGAAGGACAGGGGTCCTACGAGCAGTACTTC. It is translated as CASSEGQGSYEQYF. The chain joins TRBV5-1 to TRBJ2-7, with 9 positions matching TRBD1. The J segment lost 1 base and the V segment lost 4 bases, leaving 3 bases of the junction unmatched. Germline V gene data show CDR1 as SGHRS and CDR2 as YFSETQ. This CDR3 has 14 residues.